This TCR beta chain was found in a study of cytomegalovirus exposure and HLA in healthy donors. Findings of the study overall: Overall, approximately 150 TCR beta chains were annotated as cytomegalovirus-associated.

With 60 Vbeta and 13 Jbeta primers, the PCR was carried out. Repertoires were generated with immunoSEQ multiplex PCR, while TCRdb's copy carries only in-frame clones and drops some. This repertoire shows 84,000 or so clones, around four fifths found once; its top ten account for 2.5% to 3.5%. Notes on this clone: Its antigen is still unknown.

This CDR3 has 14 amino acids. Germline V CDR1 and CDR2: SGHRS, YFSETQ. Trimming at V came to 1 base and at J to 13 bases, leaving 12 bases not matched to a gene. This rearrangement joins TRBV5-1 to TRBJ1-2; TRBD1 aligns across 8 bases. This clonotype was obtained from a man aged 30 to 39 in good health and CMV-seronegative. The source material was PBMCs. In DNA, the CDR3 is TGCGCCAGCAGCTTGCCCGGCAGGGGGCCTCCGAGCACCTTC. It yields the protein CASSLPGRGPPSTF.